The 9 T cell receptor beta chains reported below all come from one sample, sequenced in a study of cytomegalovirus exposure and HLA in healthy donors. The study ran its PCR with 60 Vbeta and 13 Jbeta primers. This table comes from immunoSEQ multiplex PCR, and its TCRdb copy is limited to in-frame clones, with some not included. The sample comprises over 150,000 clones, 60% to 80% of which are singletons, and just under 3% rests with the top ten. Sequences were obtained from PBMCs. Receptors originate from a woman in her thirties in good health and CMV-seronegative.

This clone has just a few counts. The J gene is TRBJ1-1, the V gene TRBV18, with 7 bases matching TRBD1. This CDR3 contains 14 residues. CDR1 is KGHSH, CDR2 LQKENI, per germline. With V trimmed by 3 bases and J by 11 bases, 12 bases remained unmatched. The CDR3 coding sequence is TGTGCCAGCTCACCCTGGGACAGCAGAGGCGAGGCTTTCTTT. This translates into CASSPWDSRGEAFF.

This clone has a handful of counts. This chain joins TRBV30 and TRBJ1-5; D not resolved. Germline CDR1 and CDR2: GTSNPN and SVGIG (reference sequence). The CDR3 loop spans 13 amino acids. Trimming shortened V by 2 bases and J by 7 bases, and 12 bases separated the two germline ends. The CDR3 region is CAWSSSGGQPQHF. CDR3 bases: TGTGCCTGGAGTTCGAGCGGCGGCCAGCCCCAGCATTTT.

A few counts support this clone. The V gene is TRBV7-8, the J gene TRBJ2-1; 7 bases agree with TRBD1. This CDR3 is 15 amino acids long. CDR1 and CDR2 (germline): SGHVS, FQNEAQ. J gave up 4 bases and V 5 bases, and 8 bases lay outside the gene matches. Written as DNA, the CDR3 is TGTGCCAGCAGCCCAGGACAGGTGGGATACAATGAGCAGTTCTTC. Amino acid sequence: CASSPGQVGYNEQFF.

V usage is TRBV11-2 and J usage is TRBJ2-1, with a weak D call TRBD2 (5 bases). V was clipped by 5 bases and J by 5 bases, with 13 bases between them. The CDR3 sequence is 14 residues long. Germline V gives CDR1 SGHAT, CDR2 FQNNGV. The CDR3 DNA reads TGTGCCAGCAGCCCCGGGGTGCGGAACAATGAGCAGTTCTTC. Translated: CASSPGVRNNEQFF.

The chain recombines TRBV11-3 with TRBJ2-3, with D uncertain. V gave up 3 bases and J gave up 4 bases, with 11 bases separating them. CDR1 and CDR2 (germline): SGHNT, YENEEA. The length of the CDR3 is 14 residues. The CDR3 spells CASSLRYGADTQYF. CDR3 bases: TGTGCCAGCAGCTTGCGATACGGAGCAGATACGCAGTATTTT.

This chain joins TRBV10-1 and TRBJ2-4, with D perhaps matching TRBD1 (6 bases). Per germline, CDR1 WNHNN and CDR2 SYGVQD (reference sequence). The CDR3 is made up of 13 amino acids. The germline V and J ends were trimmed by 4 bases and 5 bases, with 9 bases remaining between them. The CDR3 DNA sequence: TGCGCCAGCAGTGCGGACAGACAAAACATTCAGTACTTC. This codes for CASSADRQNIQYF.

The V gene is TRBV4-1, the J gene TRBJ2-7, with D unresolved. The V gene lost 1 base and the J gene lost 3 bases, with 7 bases spanning the gap. CDR1 is MGHRA and CDR2 is YSYEKL in the germline V gene. The CDR3 spans 13 residues. For the CDR3, the DNA is TGCGCCAGCAGCCAAGGAGTTGGCTACGAGCAGTACTTC. It encodes CASSQGVGYEQYF.

J is TRBJ2-1 and V is TRBV5-4; D is perhaps TRBD2 (6 bases). Trimming shortened V by 6 bases and J by 10 bases, and 17 bases separated the two germline ends. The CDR3 is 13 residues long. Germline V gene sequence: CDR1 SGHNT, CDR2 YYREEE (reference sequence). The CDR3: CASTLHSGSEQFF. DNA for the CDR3: TGTGCCAGCACCCTCCATAGCGGCTCGGAGCAGTTCTTC.

This clone turned up a few times. The V and J genes are TRBV27 and TRBJ2-1, with 10 bases that match TRBD2. The CDR3 is made up of 18 amino acids. The germline gives CDR1 MNHEY, CDR2 SMNVEV (reference sequence). Trimming removed 4 bases from V and 7 bases from J; junction bases left unmatched: 16. The CDR3 sequence: CASSSRRTSGLGSNEQFF. Written as DNA, the CDR3 is TGTGCCAGCAGTTCCCGCAGGACTAGCGGCCTAGGCTCGAATGAGCAGTTCTTC.